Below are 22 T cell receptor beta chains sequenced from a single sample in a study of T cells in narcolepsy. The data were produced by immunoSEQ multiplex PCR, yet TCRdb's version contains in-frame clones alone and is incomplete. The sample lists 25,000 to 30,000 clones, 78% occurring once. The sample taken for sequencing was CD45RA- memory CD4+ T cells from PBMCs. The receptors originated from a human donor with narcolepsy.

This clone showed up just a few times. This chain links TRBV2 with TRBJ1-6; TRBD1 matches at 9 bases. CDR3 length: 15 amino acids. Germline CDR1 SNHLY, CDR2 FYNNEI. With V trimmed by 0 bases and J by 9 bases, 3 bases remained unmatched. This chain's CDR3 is CASSEAGDRVSPLHF. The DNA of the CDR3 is TGTGCCAGCAGTGAAGCGGGGGACAGGGTTTCACCCCTCCACTTT. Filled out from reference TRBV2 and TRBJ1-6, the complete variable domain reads EPEVTQTPSHQVTQMGQEVILRCVPISNHLYFYWYRQILGQKVEFLVSFYNNEISEKSEIFDDQFSVERPDGSNFTLKIRSTKLEDSAMYFCASSEAGDRVSPLHFGNGTRLTVT.

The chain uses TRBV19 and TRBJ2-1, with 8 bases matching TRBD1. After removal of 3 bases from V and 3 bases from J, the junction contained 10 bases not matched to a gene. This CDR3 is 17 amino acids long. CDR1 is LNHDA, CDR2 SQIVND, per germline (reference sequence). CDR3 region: CASSINLETGVYNEQFF. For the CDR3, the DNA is TGTGCCAGTAGTATTAATCTGGAGACAGGGGTCTACAATGAGCAGTTCTTC.

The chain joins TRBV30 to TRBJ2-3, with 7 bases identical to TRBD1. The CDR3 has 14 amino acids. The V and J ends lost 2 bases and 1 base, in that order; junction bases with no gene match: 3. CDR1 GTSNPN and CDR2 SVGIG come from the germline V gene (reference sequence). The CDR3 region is CAWSPGQGTDTQYF. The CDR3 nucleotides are TGTGCCTGGAGTCCTGGACAGGGCACAGATACGCAGTATTTT.

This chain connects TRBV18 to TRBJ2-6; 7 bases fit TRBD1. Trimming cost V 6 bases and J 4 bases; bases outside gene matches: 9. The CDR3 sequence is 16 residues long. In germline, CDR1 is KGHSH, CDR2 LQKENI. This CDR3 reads CASSGQGDPGANVLTF. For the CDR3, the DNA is TGTGCCAGCTCGGGGCAGGGGGATCCCGGGGCCAACGTCCTGACTTTC. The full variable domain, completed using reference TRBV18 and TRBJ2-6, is NAGVMQNPRHLVRRRGQEARLRCSPMKGHSHVYWYRQLPEEGLKFMVYLQKENIIDESGMPKERFSAEFPKEGPSILRIQQVVRGDSAAYFCASSGQGDPGANVLTFGAGSRLTVL.

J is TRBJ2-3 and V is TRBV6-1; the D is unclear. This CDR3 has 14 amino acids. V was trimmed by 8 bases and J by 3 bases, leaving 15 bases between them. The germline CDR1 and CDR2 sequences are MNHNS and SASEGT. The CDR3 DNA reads TGTGCCAGCGTGGCGGTTCATGGGACAGATACGCAGTATTTT. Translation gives CASVAVHGTDTQYF.

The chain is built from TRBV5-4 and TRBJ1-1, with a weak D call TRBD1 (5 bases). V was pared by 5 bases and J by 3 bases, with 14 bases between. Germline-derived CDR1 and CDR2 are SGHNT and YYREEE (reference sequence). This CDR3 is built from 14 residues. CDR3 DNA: TGTGCCAGCAGAGGGTCGGGGCGGGACACTGAAGCTTTCTTT. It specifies CASRGSGRDTEAFF.

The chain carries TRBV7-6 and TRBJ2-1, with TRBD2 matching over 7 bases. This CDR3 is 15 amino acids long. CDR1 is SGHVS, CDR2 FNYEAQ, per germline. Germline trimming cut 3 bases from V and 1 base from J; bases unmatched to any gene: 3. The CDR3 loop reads CASSFKRGSYNEQFF. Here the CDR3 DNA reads TGTGCCAGCAGCTTCAAGCGGGGTTCCTACAATGAGCAGTTCTTC.

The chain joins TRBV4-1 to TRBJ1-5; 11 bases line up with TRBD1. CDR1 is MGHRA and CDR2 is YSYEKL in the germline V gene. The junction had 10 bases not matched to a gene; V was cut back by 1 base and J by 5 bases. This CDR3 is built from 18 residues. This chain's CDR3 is CASSQVHGQGARDQPQHF. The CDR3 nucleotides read TGCGCCAGCAGCCAAGTCCACGGACAGGGGGCGCGGGATCAGCCCCAGCATTTT.

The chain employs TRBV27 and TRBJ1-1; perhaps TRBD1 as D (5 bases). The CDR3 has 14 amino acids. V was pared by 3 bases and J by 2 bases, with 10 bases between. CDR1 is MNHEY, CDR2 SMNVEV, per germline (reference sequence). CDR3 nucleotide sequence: TGTGCCAGCAGTTTCCCCGGGGGTAACACTGAAGCTTTCTTT. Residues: CASSFPGGNTEAFF.

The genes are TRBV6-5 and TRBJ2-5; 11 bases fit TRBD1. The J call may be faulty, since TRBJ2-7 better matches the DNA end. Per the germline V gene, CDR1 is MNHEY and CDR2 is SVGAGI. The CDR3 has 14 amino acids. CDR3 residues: CASSGTGGIYEQYF. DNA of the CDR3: TGTGCCAGCAGTGGGACAGGGGGTATATACGAGCAGTACTTC.

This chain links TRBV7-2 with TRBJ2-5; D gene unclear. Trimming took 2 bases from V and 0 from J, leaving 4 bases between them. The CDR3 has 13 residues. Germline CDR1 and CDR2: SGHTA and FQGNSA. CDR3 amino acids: CASSLQYQETQYF. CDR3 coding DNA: TGTGCCAGCAGCTTACAGTACCAAGAGACCCAGTACTTC.

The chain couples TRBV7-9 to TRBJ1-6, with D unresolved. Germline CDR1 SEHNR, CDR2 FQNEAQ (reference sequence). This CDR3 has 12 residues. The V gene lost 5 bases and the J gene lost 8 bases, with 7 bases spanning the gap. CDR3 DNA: TGTGCCAGCAGCCCGGAGCATTCACCCCTCCACTTT. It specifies CASSPEHSPLHF. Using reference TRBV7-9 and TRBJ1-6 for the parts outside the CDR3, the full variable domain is DTGVSQNPRHKITKRGQNVTFRCDPISEHNRLYWYRQTLGQGPEFLTYFQNEAQLEKSRLLSDRFSAERPKGSFSTLEIQRTEQGDSAMYLCASSPEHSPLHFGNGTRLTVT.

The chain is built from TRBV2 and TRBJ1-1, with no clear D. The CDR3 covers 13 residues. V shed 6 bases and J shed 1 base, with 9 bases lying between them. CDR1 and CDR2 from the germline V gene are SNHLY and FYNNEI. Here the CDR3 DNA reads TGTGCCAGCAGATTGGACTCGAACACTGAAGCTTTCTTT. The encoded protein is CASRLDSNTEAFF.

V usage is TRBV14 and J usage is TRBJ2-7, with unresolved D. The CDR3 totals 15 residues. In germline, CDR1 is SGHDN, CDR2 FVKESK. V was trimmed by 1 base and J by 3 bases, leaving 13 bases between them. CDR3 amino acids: CASSQVPGAIYEQYF. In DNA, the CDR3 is TGTGCCAGCAGCCAAGTTCCAGGAGCTATCTACGAGCAGTACTTC.

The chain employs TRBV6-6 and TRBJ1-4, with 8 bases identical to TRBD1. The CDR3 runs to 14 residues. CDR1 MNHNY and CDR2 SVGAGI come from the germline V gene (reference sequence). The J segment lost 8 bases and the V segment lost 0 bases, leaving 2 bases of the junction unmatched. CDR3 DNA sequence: TGTGCCAGCAGTTACTCGTACAGGGGGGAAAAACTGTTTTTT. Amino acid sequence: CASSYSYRGEKLFF.

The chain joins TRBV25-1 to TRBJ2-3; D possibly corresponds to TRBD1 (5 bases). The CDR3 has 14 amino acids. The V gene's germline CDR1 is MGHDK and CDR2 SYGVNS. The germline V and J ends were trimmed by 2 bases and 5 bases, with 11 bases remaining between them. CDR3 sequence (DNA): TGTGCCAGCAGTGAAGGTGGGGCCAAAGATACGCAGTATTTT. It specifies CASSEGGAKDTQYF.

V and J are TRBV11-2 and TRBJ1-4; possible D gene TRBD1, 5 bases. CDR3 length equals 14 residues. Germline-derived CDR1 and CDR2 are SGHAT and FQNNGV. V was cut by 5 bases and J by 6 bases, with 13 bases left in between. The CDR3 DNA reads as TGTGCCAGCAGCCTGGGGCGCTTACATGAAAAACTGTTTTTT. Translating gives CASSLGRLHEKLFF.

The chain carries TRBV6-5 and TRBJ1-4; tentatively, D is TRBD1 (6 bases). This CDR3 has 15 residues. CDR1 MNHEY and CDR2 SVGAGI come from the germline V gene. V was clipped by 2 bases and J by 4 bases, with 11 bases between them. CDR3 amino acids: CASSYEGHRNEKLFF. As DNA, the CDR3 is TGTGCCAGCAGTTACGAGGGACACCGTAATGAAAAACTGTTTTTT.

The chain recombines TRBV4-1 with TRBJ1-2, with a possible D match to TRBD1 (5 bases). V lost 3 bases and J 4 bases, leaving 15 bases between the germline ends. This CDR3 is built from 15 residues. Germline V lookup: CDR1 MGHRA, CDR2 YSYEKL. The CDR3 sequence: CASSHVPGESYGYTF. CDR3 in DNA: TGCGCCAGCAGCCACGTTCCGGGGGAAAGCTATGGCTACACCTTC.

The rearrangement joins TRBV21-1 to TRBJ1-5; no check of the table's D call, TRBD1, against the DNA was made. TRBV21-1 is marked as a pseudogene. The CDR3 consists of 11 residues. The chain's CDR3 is CGAESNQPQHF. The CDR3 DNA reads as TGTGGGGCAGAAAGCAATCAGCCCCAGCATTTT.

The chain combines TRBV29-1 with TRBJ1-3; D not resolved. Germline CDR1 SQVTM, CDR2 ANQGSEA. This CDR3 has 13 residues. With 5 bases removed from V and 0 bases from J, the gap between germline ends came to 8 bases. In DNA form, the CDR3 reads TGCAGCGTTCTGCAGGACTCTGGAAACACCATATATTTT. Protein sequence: CSVLQDSGNTIYF.

The CDR3 loop is CASRFGTGGTQYF. The CDR3 coding sequence is TGTGCCAGCAGGTTTGGGACAGGGGGGACCCAGTACTTC. This chain connects TRBV11-2 to TRBJ2-5, with 11 bases identical to TRBD1. Germline loops: CDR1 SGHAT, CDR2 FQNNGV. The CDR3 consists of 13 residues. Trimming removed 6 bases from V and 7 bases from J; junction bases left unmatched: 4.